Presented here are 4 T cell receptor beta chains from one specimen sequenced in a study of control samples from healthy donors and cancer patients. Only in-frame clones appear in the TCRdb table, and some are missing; sequencing was by immunoSEQ multiplex PCR. The sample includes some 250,000 clones, roughly four fifths of them seen just once. Sequencing used PBMCs. The receptors shown here come from a woman in her sixties with lung cancer.

The DNA of the CDR3 is TGTGCCAGCAGTTCCACTGGTTTGGAGCAGTTCTTC. The encoded protein is CASSSTGLEQFF. This chain uses TRBV11-2 with TRBJ2-1; no firm D call. CDR1 is SGHAT and CDR2 is FQNNGV in the germline V gene. V was pared by 6 bases and J by 10 bases, with 13 bases between. The CDR3 spans 12 residues.

This chain connects TRBV14 to TRBJ1-1; D gene ambiguous. Trimming left V 1 base short and J 4 bases short, with 10 bases between. The CDR3 totals 14 residues. Germline CDR1 and CDR2: SGHDN and FVKESK. CDR3 sequence reads: CASSQVSGITEAFF. The CDR3, as DNA: TGTGCCAGCAGCCAAGTCTCAGGCATCACTGAAGCTTTCTTT.

The chain is built from TRBV28 and TRBJ2-1, with 8 bases identical to TRBD2. The CDR3 runs to 15 residues. J was trimmed by 1 base and V by 10 bases; bases with no gene match: 9. Germline V gene data show CDR1 as MDHEN and CDR2 as SYDVKM. The CDR3 spells CATGRGAGSYNEQFF. CDR3 sequence (DNA): TGTGCCACCGGGCGGGGGGCAGGATCCTACAATGAGCAGTTCTTC.

The V gene is TRBV20-1, the J gene TRBJ2-7; D gene ambiguous. This CDR3 is built from 12 residues. Between the trimmed V and J ends, which lost 3 bases and 0 bases, there was a span of 6 bases. Looked up from germline, CDR1 is DFQATT and CDR2 is SNEGSKA (reference sequence). The CDR3, as DNA: TGCAGTGCTAGTACCAGCTCCTACGAGCAGTACTTC. It encodes CSASTSSYEQYF.